Listed here are 14 T cell receptor beta chains from one sample, sequenced in a study of OX40 agonist ivuxolimab in advanced cancers. The assay was immunoSEQ multiplex PCR, and TCRdb's table has in-frame clones only and misses some. The sample carries approximately 44,000 clones, about 90% recorded once. The sample was CD4+ or CD8+ T cells sorted from blood, taken in a trial of the OX40 agonist ivuxolimab. These receptor sequences come from an adult with an advanced solid tumor such as melanoma, head and neck, liver or kidney cancer.

This clone was recorded once. The chain uses TRBV6-1 and TRBJ2-7; D is perhaps TRBD2 (6 bases). CDR1 and CDR2 from the germline V gene are MNHNS and SASEGT. V shed 8 bases and J shed 4 bases, with 21 bases lying between them. The CDR3 length is 15 residues. CDR3 sequence reads: CASFLRGGSSYEQYF. As DNA, the CDR3 is TGTGCCAGCTTCCTTAGGGGAGGTAGCTCGTACGAGCAGTACTTC.

The chain employs TRBV4-1 and TRBJ2-7, with D unresolved. CDR3 length: 15 amino acids. Germline values: CDR1 MGHRA, CDR2 YSYEKL. V dropped 0 bases and J dropped 3 bases, with 12 bases sitting between them. DNA for the CDR3: TGCGCCAGCAGCCAAGATGGGCGCGAGCACTACGAGCAGTACTTC. This gives the protein CASSQDGREHYEQYF.

This chain joins TRBV27 and TRBJ1-3, with D hard to call. V lost 5 bases and J 0 bases, leaving 8 bases between the germline ends. Germline V gene sequence: CDR1 MNHEY, CDR2 SMNVEV (reference sequence). The CDR3 runs to 14 residues. The CDR3 sequence: CASSPGFSGNTIYF. The CDR3 DNA reads as TGTGCCAGCAGTCCGGGTTTCTCTGGAAACACCATATATTTT.

The rearrangement uses TRBV6-1 and TRBJ2-5; 9 bases agree with TRBD1. The J segment lost 5 bases and the V segment lost 2 bases, leaving 9 bases of the junction unmatched. This CDR3 comprises 16 residues. Per germline, CDR1 MNHNS and CDR2 SASEGT. The CDR3 nucleotides are TGTGCCAGCAGTGAATATTGGGACAGGGCTGTCGAGACCCAGTACTTC. Residues: CASSEYWDRAVETQYF.

The V gene is TRBV15, the J gene TRBJ1-3, with D unresolved. This CDR3 has 14 residues. Germline assignment: CDR1 LNHNV and CDR2 YYDKDF (reference sequence). Trimming left V 5 bases short and J 2 bases short, with 10 bases between. CDR3 sequence: CATSGRNTGNTIYF. CDR3 nucleotide sequence: TGTGCCACCAGCGGACGAAATACTGGAAACACCATATATTTT.

The V gene is TRBV27, the J gene TRBJ2-1, with TRBD2 as a possible D gene (5 bases). CDR3 length: 13 amino acids. The germline V gene has CDR1 MNHEY and CDR2 SMNVEV (reference sequence). The germline V and J ends were trimmed by 9 bases and 8 bases, with 17 bases remaining between them. CDR3 in amino acids: CASYGINTDEQFF. As DNA, the CDR3 is TGTGCCAGTTACGGGATCAATACCGATGAGCAGTTCTTC.

The genes are TRBV29-1 and TRBJ2-2, with 8 bases lining up with TRBD1. V shed 7 bases, J shed 2 bases, and the junction held 9 bases outside the gene matches. The germline gives CDR1 SQVTM, CDR2 ANQGSEA. The CDR3 consists of 15 residues. The CDR3 is CSETPTGENTGELFF. DNA of the CDR3: TGCAGCGAGACCCCGACAGGGGAAAACACCGGGGAGCTGTTTTTT.

This clone appeared once. The rearrangement joins TRBV4-1 to TRBJ2-7, with a tentative D call TRBD1 (5 bases). This CDR3 spans 15 amino acids. V was shortened by 3 bases and J by 0 bases, with 12 bases between the two germline ends. Germline values: CDR1 MGHRA, CDR2 YSYEKL. CDR3 nucleotide sequence: TGCGCCAGCAGCCACGTCGACAGCAGCTCCTACGAGCAGTACTTC. Protein sequence: CASSHVDSSSYEQYF.

Only a few counts were recorded for this clone. The chain carries TRBV28 and TRBJ1-2; tentatively, D is TRBD1 (5 bases). CDR1 is MDHEN and CDR2 is SYDVKM in the germline V gene. This CDR3 comprises 14 residues. The V end was cut by 2 bases, the J end by 6 bases, with 13 bases between. The DNA of the CDR3 is TGTGCCAGCAGTTTAGGAACAGGTCTTCATGGCTACACCTTC. It codes for CASSLGTGLHGYTF.

The rearrangement links TRBV27 to TRBJ1-1; unclear D gene. The CDR3 extends over 13 amino acids. Trimming took 5 bases from V and 0 from J, leaving 7 bases between them. CDR1 is MNHEY, CDR2 SMNVEV, per germline (reference sequence). CDR3 DNA sequence: TGTGCCAGCAGTGAAGGACTGAACACTGAAGCTTTCTTT. It specifies CASSEGLNTEAFF.

The chain employs TRBV28 and TRBJ1-5; D unresolved. The germline V gene has CDR1 MDHEN and CDR2 SYDVKM. The CDR3 has 15 amino acids. The V end lost 3 bases, the J end lost 0 bases, and 9 bases lay between the germline ends. The CDR3 DNA reads TGTGCCAGCAGTTTGTCTTTAAATAGCAATCAGCCCCAGCATTTT. As protein: CASSLSLNSNQPQHF.

This rearrangement joins TRBV7-8 to TRBJ2-7; D ambiguous. Germline-derived CDR1 and CDR2 are SGHVS and FQNEAQ. V was pared by 2 bases and J by 2 bases, with 10 bases between. The CDR3 consists of 14 residues. The DNA for the CDR3 is TGTGCCAGCAGCTTACGCGCCGGAACCTACGAGCAGTACTTC. It encodes CASSLRAGTYEQYF.

This rearrangement joins TRBV7-9 to TRBJ2-7; the D gene is possibly TRBD2 (6 bases). The V and J ends lost 6 bases and 2 bases respectively, with 23 bases between them. CDR1 SEHNR and CDR2 FQNEAQ come from the germline V gene (reference sequence). This CDR3 region has 17 residues. The CDR3 region is CASSTGRGRDITYEQYF. The CDR3 coding sequence is TGTGCCAGCAGTACCGGGCGGGGCAGGGATATCACCTACGAGCAGTACTTC.

V and J are TRBV4-1 and TRBJ1-5; 7 bases match TRBD1. CDR1 and CDR2 from the germline V gene are MGHRA and YSYEKL. The CDR3 loop spans 15 amino acids. The trim removed 0 bases at V and 8 bases at J, leaving 7 bases unmatched. The CDR3 DNA reads as TGCGCCAGCAGCCAAGATCTTCAGGGGGTTAAGCCCCAGCATTTT. This encodes CASSQDLQGVKPQHF.